The entry below gives a single T cell receptor (beta chain) sequence along with its context. As yet, its antigen is unknown. This specimen comes from a study of T-cell reconstitution after alpha-beta-depleted transplantation in children. During its preparation, the TCRbeta library received unique molecular identifiers. TCRdb fed the PCR reads into MiXCR, producing one record per CDR3 protein. The sample holds hundreds of thousands of distinct CDR3 sequences, under 15% seen once. The study's findings and limits: Once a year had passed after transplant, T-cell counts and diversity came mostly from newly produced T cells. At day 60, the high TCRbeta diversity found in some patients originated from recipient T cells and thymic progenitors that had survived. Expanded graft clones numbering several hundred reportedly gave rise to alpha-beta T cells about two months after transplant.

Trimming took 3 bases from V and 6 from J; bases not matched to a gene: 5. The CDR3 totals 15 residues. The rearrangement links TRBV12-3 or TRBV12-4 to TRBJ2-2, with 9 bases aligning to TRBD2. This receptor was obtained from a girl between 2 and 10 years old with congenital amegakaryocytic thrombocytopenia, due to receive a stem cell transplant. Sequenced here: PBMCs, sampled before TCRalphabeta/CD19-depleted stem cell transplant. The CDR3 here is CASSFTLAGSGELFF. CDR3 DNA: TGTGCCAGCAGTTTTACCCTAGCGGGGTCCGGGGAGCTGTTTTTT.